These 3 T cell receptor beta chains were sequenced from one sample in a study of T-cell reconstitution after alpha-beta-depleted transplantation in children. Unique molecular identifiers were used to barcode this TCRbeta library. One entry per CDR3 protein, called by TCRdb with MiXCR from the PCR reads. The top ten clones hold roughly 13% of a sample with some 550,000 distinct CDR3 sequences, under 30% of them seen once. The sequencing used PBMCs, mostly from graft donor cells, collected 360 days after TCRalphabeta/CD19-depleted stem cell transplant. These receptors originate from a boy under two years old who had a stem cell transplant for acute myeloid leukemia, so the T cells may come from the graft donor.

This chain joins TRBV24-1 and TRBJ2-7; 7 bases agree with TRBD1. This CDR3 comprises 14 residues. With 4 bases clipped from V and 2 bases from J, the junction kept 4 bases outside the gene matches. Germline V gene lookup returns CDR1 KGHDR and CDR2 SFDVKD. CDR3 nucleotide sequence: TGTGCCACCAGTGACGCAGGACAGGCCTACGAGCAGTACTTC. This translates into CATSDAGQAYEQYF.

The chain carries TRBV12-3 or TRBV12-4 and TRBJ1-1; no definite D call. The CDR3 extends over 14 amino acids. Deletions cut 7 bases from V and 7 bases from J, with 19 bases between. CDR3 sequence (DNA): TGTGCCAGCACCTCCGCCTTAGGGAGATATGAAGCTTTCTTT. Translating gives CASTSALGRYEAFF.

In its sample, this clonotype was seen a few times. The V gene is TRBV7-9, the J gene TRBJ1-2; TRBD1 matches 7 bases. V lost 4 bases, J lost 7 bases, and 9 bases stayed unmatched. The CDR3 spans 14 residues. The germline V gene has CDR1 SEHNR and CDR2 FQNEAQ (reference sequence). The CDR3 DNA is TGTGCCAGCAGCTCCTCCTTGACAGGGTTTGGCTACACCTTC. This codes for CASSSSLTGFGYTF.